Below, 31 T cell receptor beta chains from the same sample are listed, as sequenced in a study of Ad26.COV2.S vaccination and SARS-CoV-2 variants. Sequencing used immunoSEQ multiplex PCR; TCRdb keeps in-frame clones, though not all of them. The data show hundreds of thousands of clones, about nine tenths seen once. The treatment: about 20 received Ad26.COV2.S at low or high dose, single or two shots; 5 received placebo; per-sample allocation not given. Collection of the samples took place on day 63 after the first injection of vaccine or placebo. Specimen: peripheral blood, collected in a trial of Ad26.COV2.S vaccine versus placebo. The source is a person aged 18-60 years who received the Ad26.COV2.S COVID-19 vaccine or a placebo.

The rearrangement joins TRBV7-9 to TRBJ2-1; 12 positions match TRBD2. The CDR3 length is 16 residues. V shed 5 bases, J shed 12 bases, and the junction held 14 bases outside the gene matches. CDR1 SEHNR and CDR2 FQNEAQ come from the germline V gene (reference sequence). This chain's CDR3 is CASSRLASGRAGAQFF. DNA of the CDR3: TGTGCCAGCAGCCGGCTGGCTAGCGGGAGGGCCGGTGCGCAGTTCTTC.

V usage is TRBV7-9 and J usage is TRBJ2-1; 13 positions match TRBD2. Losses at the gene ends were 5 bases for V and 5 bases for J; bases not matched to a gene: 3. This CDR3 comprises 15 residues. Germline values: CDR1 SEHNR, CDR2 FQNEAQ (reference sequence). This CDR3 reads CASSHGLAGDNEQFF. The CDR3 region has the DNA TGTGCCAGCAGCCACGGACTAGCGGGGGACAATGAGCAGTTCTTC. Supplemented by reference TRBV7-9 and TRBJ2-1, the full variable domain reads DTGVSQNPRHKITKRGQNVTFRCDPISEHNRLYWYRQTLGQGPEFLTYFQNEAQLEKSRLLSDRFSAERPKGSFSTLEIQRTEQGDSAMYLCASSHGLAGDNEQFFGPGTRLTVL.

In its sample, this clone was seen once. The CDR3 sequence: CASSSSGTGFPEQFF. CDR3 nucleotide sequence: TGCGCCAGCAGCTCCTCCGGGACAGGGTTTCCTGAGCAGTTCTTC. The chain carries TRBV5-1 and TRBJ2-1, with TRBD1 matching 9 bases. The CDR3 is 15 residues long. Trimming cost V 3 bases and J 9 bases; bases outside gene matches: 10. The germline CDR1 and CDR2 sequences are SGHRS and YFSETQ.

The chain links TRBV27 to TRBJ2-5; D may match TRBD1 or TRBD2 (5 bases each). Germline CDR1 MNHEY, CDR2 SMNVEV (reference sequence). CDR3 length equals 15 residues. Deletions cut 2 bases from V and 1 base from J, with 11 bases between. CDR3 sequence: CASSLLGTIQETQYF. The CDR3 DNA is TGTGCCAGCAGTTTACTGGGGACGATCCAAGAGACCCAGTACTTC.

The V call is TRBV25-1, the J call TRBJ1-6, with D possibly TRBD1 on 5 matching bases. CDR3 length: 15 amino acids. Germline CDR1 reads MGHDK; CDR2 reads SYGVNS. Trimming stripped 2 bases from V and 8 bases from J, with 13 bases between. CDR3 sequence: CASSEIGDGYSPLHF. CDR3 nucleotide sequence: TGTGCCAGCAGTGAAATAGGGGACGGATATTCACCCCTCCACTTT.

The J gene is TRBJ2-1, the V gene TRBV25-1; 9 nucleotides agree with TRBD2. The CDR3 runs 15 residues. Germline V gene data show CDR1 as MGHDK and CDR2 as SYGVNS. V was pared by 0 bases and J by 8 bases, with 5 bases of the junction left unmatched. In DNA, the CDR3 is TGTGCCAGCAGTGAATACGTTAGCGGGAGCTATGAGCAGTTCTTC. It encodes CASSEYVSGSYEQFF.

The chain has TRBV18 and TRBJ2-7, with 9 bases that match TRBD1. With 5 bases clipped from V and 3 bases from J, the junction kept 5 bases outside the gene matches. This CDR3 has 14 amino acids. CDR1 is KGHSH and CDR2 is LQKENI in the germline V gene. The CDR3 reads CASSSDRGIYEQYF. CDR3 nucleotides: TGTGCCAGCTCATCGGACAGGGGTATCTACGAGCAGTACTTC.

The chain uses TRBV27 and TRBJ2-1, with D perhaps matching TRBD2 (5 bases). Trimming removed 5 bases at V and 3 bases at J, with 17 bases between. This CDR3 spans 16 amino acids. Germline-derived CDR1 and CDR2 are MNHEY and SMNVEV (reference sequence). CDR3 nucleotides: TGTGCCAGCAGTAAATCACTAGAGTGGCGCTACAATGAGCAGTTCTTC. It yields the protein CASSKSLEWRYNEQFF.

The rearrangement joins TRBV7-9 to TRBJ2-5; D call uncertain. Germline V gene sequence: CDR1 SEHNR, CDR2 FQNEAQ (reference sequence). The CDR3 spans 14 residues. V lost 1 base and J 7 bases, leaving 13 bases between the germline ends. The CDR3 protein is CASSLVQQAGTQYF. In nucleotides, the CDR3 is TGTGCCAGCAGCTTAGTGCAGCAGGCAGGGACCCAGTACTTC.

This sequence joins TRBV11-3 and TRBJ2-5; 7 bases match TRBD2. CDR1 and CDR2 from the germline V gene are SGHNT and YENEEA. The ends lost 1 base at V and 1 base at J; junction bases unmatched: 6. The CDR3 consists of 16 residues. This CDR3 reads CASSLGGSGLQETQYF. CDR3 sequence (DNA): TGTGCCAGCAGCTTAGGAGGTAGCGGGCTCCAAGAGACCCAGTACTTC. Full variable domain (remainder filled in from reference TRBV11-3 and TRBJ2-5): EAGVVQSPRYKIIEKKQPVAFWCNPISGHNTLYWYLQNLGQGPELLIRYENEEAVDDSQLPKDRFSAERLKGVDSTLKIQPAELGDSAVYLCASSLGGSGLQETQYFGPGTRLLVL.

J is TRBJ2-5 and V is TRBV5-1, with 12 bases lining up with TRBD2. With 4 bases clipped from V and 4 bases from J, the junction kept 5 bases outside the gene matches. CDR3 length: 15 amino acids. Per germline, CDR1 SGHRS and CDR2 YFSETQ. This chain's CDR3 is CASSDPGLAGETQYF. The CDR3 DNA sequence: TGCGCCAGCAGCGATCCGGGACTAGCGGGAGAGACCCAGTACTTC.

This clone has a handful of counts. The CDR3 DNA reads TGTGCCAGCAGTTACTCCAGGGACGGAAACACCATATATTTT. Translating it yields CASSYSRDGNTIYF. The chain uses TRBV6-5 and TRBJ1-3; TRBD1 is a possible D gene (5 bases). Trimming removed 0 bases at V and 4 bases at J, with 7 bases between. From germline, CDR1 is MNHEY and CDR2 SVGAGI. The CDR3 contains 14 residues.

The J gene is TRBJ2-7, the V gene TRBV21-1; no DNA check was done on the table's D call, TRBD1. TRBV21-1 is tagged as a pseudogene. The CDR3 runs to 14 residues. For the CDR3, the DNA is TGTGCCAGCAGCAAAGAGGGACAGGGCTACGAGCAGTACTTC. Protein product: CASSKEGQGYEQYF.

The chain carries TRBV5-6 and TRBJ1-2, with TRBD1 matching over 8 bases. Germline CDR1 reads SGHDT; CDR2 reads YYEEEE. This CDR3 contains 14 residues. The V gene end was trimmed by 2 bases and the J gene end by 3 bases; junction bases not matched to a gene: 3. The chain's CDR3 is CASSFTGGDYGYTF. Written as DNA, the CDR3 is TGTGCCAGCAGCTTCACAGGGGGTGACTATGGCTACACCTTC.

This clone was seen only a few times. This chain uses TRBV5-8 with TRBJ2-2; possibly TRBD1 for D (6 bases). CDR1 is SGHTS and CDR2 is YDEGEE in the germline V gene. This CDR3 is built from 17 residues. V shed 4 bases and J shed 6 bases, with 22 bases lying between them. The CDR3 sequence is CASSRNRDNRQPGELFF. DNA for the CDR3: TGTGCCAGCAGCAGAAACCGGGACAATCGGCAGCCCGGGGAGCTGTTTTTT.

The chain employs TRBV11-2 and TRBJ1-5, with 8 bases lining up with TRBD1. The ends lost 1 base at V and 4 bases at J; junction bases unmatched: 3. There are 15 residues in the CDR3. The germline V gene has CDR1 SGHAT and CDR2 FQNNGV. Here the CDR3 reads CASSLGQGINQPQHF. The CDR3 nucleotides read TGTGCCAGCAGCTTAGGACAGGGGATTAATCAGCCCCAGCATTTT.

The V and J genes are TRBV10-3 and TRBJ2-7, with a tentative D call TRBD2 (7 bases). V lost 7 bases to trimming and J lost 7 bases, with 17 bases between them. CDR1 and CDR2 from the germline V gene are ENHRY and SYGVKD. There are 13 residues in the CDR3. CDR3 sequence: CAIKGAGAREQYF. CDR3 nucleotides: TGTGCCATCAAAGGTGCGGGGGCTCGGGAGCAGTACTTC.

The gene calls are TRBV2 and TRBJ2-7; D gene ambiguous. V was pared by 8 bases and J by 3 bases, with 5 bases between. Germline CDR1 reads SNHLY; CDR2 reads FYNNEI. The CDR3 extends over 10 amino acids. In DNA, the CDR3 is TGTGCCAGCTCAGACTACGAGCAGTACTTC. Translating it yields CASSDYEQYF.

For this clone: The junction does not match germline at one end; this may be a read error. CDR3 residues: CASSPLSGGRPNEQYF. The CDR3 DNA follows: TGTGCCAGCTCTCCACTTTCGGGCGGACGCCCCAACGAGCAGTACTTC. The chain carries TRBV18 and TRBJ2-7; D is unresolved. The CDR3 loop spans 16 amino acids. Germline V gene data show CDR1 as KGHSH and CDR2 as LQKENI. Using reference TRBV18 and TRBJ2-7 for the parts outside the CDR3, the full variable domain is NAGVMQNPRHLVRRRGQEARLRCSPMKGHSHVYWYRQLPEEGLKFMVYLQKENIIDESGMPKERFSAEFPKEGPSILRIQQVVRGDSAAYFCASSPLSGGRPNEQYFGPGTRLTVT.

The chain recombines TRBV20-1 with TRBJ2-3, with 12 bases that match TRBD2. V dropped 3 bases and J dropped 4; count of bases not matched to a gene: 5. The CDR3 is 15 amino acids. Per the germline V gene, CDR1 is DFQATT and CDR2 is SNEGSKA (reference sequence). CDR3 coding DNA: TGCAGTGCTAGTAGCCTAGCGGGAGGGGCAGATACGCAGTATTTT. This encodes CSASSLAGGADTQYF.

The chain links TRBV10-3 to TRBJ2-7; tentative D call: TRBD2 (6 bases). The germline gives CDR1 ENHRY, CDR2 SYGVKD. V was trimmed by 2 bases and J by 2 bases, leaving 10 bases between them. CDR3 length: 14 amino acids. CDR3 DNA sequence: TGTGCCATCAGTGAGGGGGGGTCCCCCTACGAGCAGTACTTC. Protein sequence: CAISEGGSPYEQYF.

The chain carries TRBV6-2 or TRBV6-3 and TRBJ2-7; D remains ambiguous. The CDR3 is made up of 11 amino acids. The ends were cut back, 4 bases at V and 7 bases at J, with 8 bases in the middle. Germline V lookup: CDR1 MNHEY, CDR2 SVGEGT. The CDR3 coding sequence is TGTGCCAGCAGTTCCCCATGGGAGCAGTACTTC. As protein: CASSSPWEQYF.

This chain connects TRBV7-9 to TRBJ1-4, with D possibly matching TRBD1 (5 bases). Germline CDR1 and CDR2: SEHNR and FQNEAQ (reference sequence). CDR3 length: 16 residues. With 1 base removed from V and 0 bases from J, the gap between germline ends came to 9 bases. CDR3 residues: CASSLVTVATNEKLFF. The CDR3 nucleotides are TGTGCCAGCAGCTTAGTGACAGTTGCAACTAATGAAAAACTGTTTTTT.

This sequence joins TRBV27 and TRBJ2-7, with a tentative D call TRBD2 (6 bases). Germline lookup yields CDR1 MNHEY and CDR2 SMNVEV (reference sequence). CDR3 length: 15 amino acids. V was trimmed by 4 bases and J by 2 bases, leaving 15 bases between them. This chain's CDR3 is CASSYAGFSTYEQYF. DNA for the CDR3: TGTGCCAGCAGTTATGCGGGGTTCTCCACCTACGAGCAGTACTTC.

The chain carries TRBV19 and TRBJ2-3; D is uncertain. Germline CDR1 reads LNHDA; CDR2 reads SQIVND (reference sequence). With 3 bases removed from V and 1 base from J, the gap between germline ends came to 5 bases. This CDR3 has 13 amino acids. The CDR3 DNA follows: TGTGCCAGTAGTATTACAGGCACAGATACGCAGTATTTT. Protein: CASSITGTDTQYF.

The chain joins TRBV6-2 or TRBV6-3 to TRBJ2-3; possibly TRBD1 or TRBD2 for D (5 bases each). V was clipped by 6 bases and J by 10 bases, with 20 bases between them. Germline V gives CDR1 MNHEY, CDR2 SVGEGT. This CDR3 contains 14 residues. CDR3: CASSPGTDLLSQYF. The DNA of the CDR3 is TGTGCCAGCAGCCCCGGGACGGACCTGCTATCGCAGTATTTT.

The chain carries TRBV4-3 and TRBJ2-7; D is possibly TRBD2 (5 bases). V lost 1 base, J lost 3 bases, and 13 bases lay in between. There are 15 residues in the CDR3. Germline-derived CDR1 and CDR2 are LGHNA and YSLEER. The CDR3 loop is CASSQGSVGVYEQYF. The CDR3 DNA reads as TGCGCCAGCAGCCAAGGGAGTGTGGGAGTCTACGAGCAGTACTTC.

The chain has TRBV3-1 (or the pseudogene TRBV3-2) and TRBJ1-1, with D unclear. Deletions cut 4 bases from V and 0 bases from J, with 9 bases between. CDR1 is LGHDT and CDR2 is YNNKEL in the germline V gene (reference sequence). The CDR3 runs to 14 residues. The CDR3, as DNA: TGTGCCAGCAGCCGCGACGGCATGAACACTGAAGCTTTCTTT. Its translation is CASSRDGMNTEAFF.

Regarding this clone: Other DNA sequences in this sample translate to the same CDR3. The chain links TRBV30 to TRBJ2-1; 8 bases are shared with TRBD2. The V gene end was trimmed by 2 bases and the J gene end by 3 bases; junction bases not matched to a gene: 3. The CDR3 runs to 14 residues. Germline CDR1 and CDR2: GTSNPN and SVGIG (reference sequence). CDR3 nucleotides: TGTGCCTGGAGTCGTCTAGCGGGCTACAATGAGCAGTTCTTC. Translating it yields CAWSRLAGYNEQFF.

The V call is TRBV5-1, the J call TRBJ1-1, with TRBD1 as a possible D gene (6 bases). The CDR3 runs to 14 residues. CDR1 SGHRS and CDR2 YFSETQ come from the germline V gene. Trimming pared 4 bases from V and 2 bases from J, leaving 12 bases between. The CDR3 bases are TGCGCCAGCAGCAGGACAGAACACAACACTGAAGCTTTCTTT. This encodes CASSRTEHNTEAFF.

The sample holds one count of this clone. The chain links TRBV14 to TRBJ2-4, with unresolved D. CDR3 length equals 14 residues. Trimming removed 2 bases at V and 13 bases at J, with 18 bases between. Germline V gene sequence: CDR1 SGHDN, CDR2 FVKESK. The CDR3 sequence is CASSQIESHTIQYF. CDR3 in DNA: TGTGCCAGCAGCCAAATCGAGTCACATACAATACAGTACTTC.